These 17 T cell receptor beta chains were sequenced from one sample in a study of T cell responses to AZD1222 COVID-19 vaccine. This table comes from immunoSEQ multiplex PCR, and its TCRdb copy is limited to in-frame clones, with some not included. The data hold roughly 43,000 clones, with roughly 78% observed a single time. Sequences were derived from peripheral blood, sampled 28 days after the second dose of the MenACWY control vaccine. The receptors come from an adult who received the MenACWY meningococcal vaccine as a control.

Comments on this clone: As the CDR3 is not closed by the conserved phenylalanine or tryptophan, this likely results from a read error. The DNA is omitted, as the CDR3 cannot be located on it reliably, and the CDR3 follows TCRdb's listing. The CDR3 here is CASSPPPAWEYS. The chain recombines TRBV27 with TRBJ2-7; the table's D call TRBD2 went unverified against the DNA. Germline values: CDR1 MNHEY, CDR2 SMNVEV (reference sequence). The CDR3 adds up to 12 amino acids, both ends counted.

This chain joins TRBV10-3 and TRBJ2-1, with TRBD1 identical over 12 bases. Trimming removed 8 bases from V and 7 bases from J; junction bases left unmatched: 6. The germline V gene encodes CDR1 ENHRY and CDR2 SYGVKD. The CDR3 covers 14 residues. The CDR3 sequence is CAIQWGQGANEQFF. The DNA for the CDR3 is TGTGCCATCCAATGGGGACAGGGGGCGAATGAGCAGTTCTTC.

This clone has at least ten counts. V usage is TRBV28 and J usage is TRBJ1-1; 7 bases line up with TRBD1. Germline V gene lookup returns CDR1 MDHEN and CDR2 SYDVKM. Unmatched junction bases numbered 7, after V lost 6 bases and J lost 0 bases. The CDR3 sequence is 15 residues long. CDR3 protein: CASRPTGVLNTEAFF. The CDR3 bases are TGTGCCAGCAGACCTACAGGGGTGCTGAACACTGAAGCTTTCTTT.

The chain links TRBV6-5 to TRBJ2-3; a possible D gene is TRBD2 (5 bases). CDR3 length: 11 amino acids. The germline gives CDR1 MNHEY, CDR2 SVGAGI. V was shortened by 7 bases and J by 7 bases, with 9 bases between the two germline ends. CDR3 loop: CASTYGNTQYF. The CDR3 DNA sequence: TGTGCCAGCACCTACGGGAATACGCAGTATTTT.

The rearrangement uses TRBV7-9 and TRBJ2-1; D is ambiguous. The germline gives CDR1 SEHNR, CDR2 FQNEAQ (reference sequence). V shed 0 bases and J shed 9 bases, with 3 bases lying between them. The CDR3 is made up of 11 amino acids. Here the CDR3 reads CASSLALEQFF. DNA of the CDR3: TGTGCCAGCAGCTTAGCGCTTGAGCAGTTCTTC. The full variable domain, completed using reference TRBV7-9 and TRBJ2-1, is DTGVSQNPRHKITKRGQNVTFRCDPISEHNRLYWYRQTLGQGPEFLTYFQNEAQLEKSRLLSDRFSAERPKGSFSTLEIQRTEQGDSAMYLCASSLALEQFFGPGTRLTVL.

The chain uses TRBV9 and TRBJ2-1, with 9 nucleotides matching TRBD2. The length of the CDR3 is 15 residues. Per the germline V gene, CDR1 is SGDLS and CDR2 is YYNGEE. Losses at the gene ends were 0 bases for V and 4 bases for J; bases not matched to a gene: 2. The CDR3, as DNA: TGTGCCAGCAGCGTAGACCTAGCGGGGTACAATGAGCAGTTCTTC. Translated, it gives CASSVDLAGYNEQFF.

This chain joins TRBV12-2 and TRBJ2-1; whether TRBD2, the table's D call, matches the DNA was not checked. TRBV12-2 corresponds to a pseudogene. This CDR3 comprises 13 residues. CDR3 bases: TGTGCAAGTCGCGAACCCGCTAGCGGGAGTCCGTTCTTC. Protein: CASREPASGSPFF.

The chain combines TRBV29-1 with TRBJ2-1; TRBD2 might be the D (6 bases). The CDR3 runs to 9 residues. Trimming took 6 bases from V and 12 from J, leaving 9 bases between them. Germline-derived CDR1 and CDR2 are SQVTM and ANQGSEA. In DNA, the CDR3 is TGCAGCGTCGAGGGAGGGCAGTTCTTC. Translated: CSVEGGQFF.

The J gene is TRBJ2-5, the V gene TRBV6-5, with TRBD1 as a possible D gene (6 bases). V was trimmed by 5 bases and J by 3 bases, leaving 13 bases between them. The CDR3 has 14 amino acids. The germline V gene has CDR1 MNHEY and CDR2 SVGAGI. The CDR3 sequence is CASSNRWTEETQYF. The CDR3 DNA is TGTGCCAGCAGTAACAGATGGACAGAAGAGACCCAGTACTTC.

This chain links TRBV7-2 with TRBJ1-2; a weak D match, TRBD1 (5 bases). The germline V gene encodes CDR1 SGHTA and CDR2 FQGNSA. V lost 5 bases and J 5 bases, leaving 12 bases between the germline ends. There are 13 residues in the CDR3. CDR3 in DNA: TGTGCCAGCAGCCTCGTGCGGGGGTATGGCTACACCTTC. Translated, it gives CASSLVRGYGYTF.

The chain joins TRBV11-2 to TRBJ2-1, with 11 bases fitting TRBD2. The CDR3 is 16 amino acids. Per the germline V gene, CDR1 is SGHAT and CDR2 is FQNNGV. The V segment lost 4 bases and the J segment 10 bases; nucleotides outside the gene matches: 12. The chain's CDR3 is CASSSVSGRGYSEQFF. In nucleotides, the CDR3 is TGTGCCAGCAGCTCAGTTAGCGGGAGGGGGTATTCAGAGCAGTTCTTC.

The genes are TRBV5-6 and TRBJ2-7, with 9 nucleotides matching TRBD1. V was pared by 7 bases and J by 3 bases, with 14 bases of the junction left unmatched. CDR3 size: 16 residues. The germline CDR1 and CDR2 sequences are SGHDT and YYEEEE. CDR3 region: CASESHGTGFYYEQYV. The DNA of the CDR3 is TGTGCCAGCGAGTCCCACGGGACAGGGTTTTACTACGAGCAGTACGTC.

The chain carries TRBV28 and TRBJ1-1; 8 bases line up with TRBD1. Germline V gives CDR1 MDHEN, CDR2 SYDVKM. V dropped 3 bases and J dropped 5; count of bases not matched to a gene: 5. This CDR3 region has 14 residues. CDR3: CASSFPGGGTEAFF. CDR3 coding DNA: TGTGCCAGCAGTTTCCCAGGGGGCGGAACTGAAGCTTTCTTT.

This clone was found once. The J gene is TRBJ2-7, the V gene TRBV10-3; 15 nucleotides align to TRBD2. The V and J ends lost 4 bases and 4 bases, in that order; junction bases with no gene match: 5. Germline V gene sequence: CDR1 ENHRY, CDR2 SYGVKD. This CDR3 has 16 residues. CDR3 sequence reads: CAISGGLAGGLYEQYF. The CDR3 nucleotides read TGTGCCATCAGTGGGGGACTAGCGGGAGGCCTTTACGAGCAGTACTTC.

The rearrangement uses TRBV3-1 (or the pseudogene TRBV3-2) and TRBJ2-1, with 9 bases lining up with TRBD1. The V and J ends lost 5 bases and 5 bases, in that order; junction bases with no gene match: 4. The CDR3 covers 14 residues. Per germline, CDR1 LGHDT and CDR2 YNNKEL (reference sequence). The chain's CDR3 is CASSYRDRDNEQFF. The CDR3 region has the DNA TGTGCCAGCAGCTACCGGGACAGGGACAATGAGCAGTTCTTC.

This chain links TRBV5-4 with TRBJ1-3; 7 nucleotides match TRBD1. The germline gives CDR1 SGHNT, CDR2 YYREEE (reference sequence). This CDR3 contains 13 residues. J was trimmed by 7 bases and V by 2 bases; bases with no gene match: 3. CDR3 sequence (DNA): TGTGCCAGCAGCTTAGACAGGGCGAACACCATATATTTT. Amino acid sequence: CASSLDRANTIYF.

The V and J genes are TRBV7-6 and TRBJ2-2; TRBD2 agrees at 9 bases. Germline V gene data show CDR1 as SGHVS and CDR2 as FNYEAQ. The trim removed 5 bases at V and 5 bases at J, leaving 9 bases unmatched. The CDR3 loop spans 16 amino acids. This CDR3 reads CASSPDSGRATGELFF. In DNA, the CDR3 is TGTGCCAGCAGCCCAGATAGCGGGAGAGCAACCGGGGAGCTGTTTTTT.